Presented here are 16 T cell receptor beta chains from one specimen sequenced in a study of blood T cell repertoires in COVID-19. The protocol was immunoSEQ multiplex PCR, while the TCRdb copy is restricted to in-frame clones and leaves out a portion. In the table there are about 240,000 clones, 75% to 90% of which are singletons. The sample taken for sequencing was PBMCs or T cells enriched from blood (not recorded which). Receptor source: a woman in her thirties who had recovered from COVID-19.

V usage is TRBV3-1 (or the pseudogene TRBV3-2) and J usage is TRBJ2-1, with D possibly TRBD2 on 6 matching bases. The V gene's germline CDR1 is LGHDT and CDR2 YNNKEL (reference sequence). This CDR3 is 15 amino acids long. Trimming left V 0 bases short and J 5 bases short, with 11 bases between. The CDR3 loop reads CASSQDRGTNNEQFF. For the CDR3, the DNA is TGTGCCAGCAGCCAAGATCGGGGGACCAACAATGAGCAGTTCTTC.

In nucleotides, the CDR3 is TGTGCCAGCAGTATAGGCCCAGAGGGGAGGGCCTACGAGCAGTACTTC. Encoded protein: CASSIGPEGRAYEQYF. The chain links TRBV7-8 to TRBJ2-7, with TRBD2 matching over 7 bases. The length of the CDR3 is 16 residues. Germline lookup yields CDR1 SGHVS and CDR2 FQNEAQ. V was clipped by 6 bases and J by 2 bases; unmatched bases: 13.

The chain has TRBV19 and TRBJ2-5; 9 bases line up with TRBD1. CDR3 size: 15 residues. CDR1 LNHDA and CDR2 SQIVND come from the germline V gene (reference sequence). Trimming removed 6 bases from V and 4 bases from J; junction bases left unmatched: 9. The CDR3, as DNA: TGTGCCAGTAGCAATGAGAGACAGGGGGGAGAGACCCAGTACTTC. Protein: CASSNERQGGETQYF.

V usage is TRBV9 and J usage is TRBJ1-3, with TRBD1 matching 9 bases. V shed 4 bases and J 4 bases; nucleotides not matched to a gene: 9. This CDR3 is 16 amino acids long. Germline V gene data show CDR1 as SGDLS and CDR2 as YYNGEE. CDR3 DNA: TGTGCCAGCAGCAGACGGACAGGGGACGAGGGAAACACCATATATTTT. It specifies CASSRRTGDEGNTIYF.

This chain uses TRBV28 with TRBJ1-6; D call uncertain. The CDR3 is made up of 13 amino acids. Germline assignment: CDR1 MDHEN and CDR2 SYDVKM. Trimming pared 8 bases from V and 8 bases from J, leaving 13 bases between. The CDR3 protein is CASHIGRDSPLHF. The CDR3, as DNA: TGTGCCAGCCATATAGGGAGGGATTCACCCCTCCACTTT.

The sample holds one count of this clone. This chain links TRBV28 with TRBJ2-7; TRBD2 agrees at 9 bases. The CDR3 extends over 14 amino acids. J was trimmed by 1 base and V by 8 bases; bases with no gene match: 6. The V gene's germline CDR1 is MDHEN and CDR2 SYDVKM. The CDR3 DNA reads as TGTGCCAGCCGCGGGGGGGGCTCGTCCTACGAGCAGTACTTC. Protein product: CASRGGGSSYEQYF.

The rearrangement links TRBV14 to TRBJ1-2; no definite D call. Trimming took off 3 bases at V and 3 bases at J, with 11 bases between the two ends. The CDR3 runs to 14 residues. Germline CDR1 is SGHDN and CDR2 is FVKESK. CDR3: CASSHVPGDYGYTF. Written as DNA, the CDR3 is TGTGCCAGCAGCCACGTGCCCGGGGACTATGGCTACACCTTC.

The CDR3 DNA reads as TGTGCCAGCAGTCCGACTAGCGGGAGAAGGTCAGATACGCAGTATTTT. This translates into CASSPTSGRRSDTQYF. The chain joins TRBV5-4 to TRBJ2-3; 12 bases agree with TRBD2. Trimming took 5 bases from V and 4 from J; bases not matched to a gene: 8. The CDR3 has 16 amino acids. CDR1 and CDR2 from the germline V gene are SGHNT and YYREEE (reference sequence).

This chain connects TRBV27 to TRBJ2-7; a possible D gene is TRBD1 (5 bases). The CDR3 consists of 14 residues. The V end was cut by 8 bases, the J end by 2 bases, with 16 bases between. Germline V gives CDR1 MNHEY, CDR2 SMNVEV (reference sequence). In nucleotides, the CDR3 is TGTGCCAGCGGCCGACAGACTCCAACCTACGAGCAGTACTTC. It yields the protein CASGRQTPTYEQYF.

The rearrangement links TRBV4-2 to TRBJ1-1; the match to TRBD1 covers 7 bases. V lost 2 bases and J lost 2; bases outside the gene matches: 8. This CDR3 has 16 residues. Germline CDR1 and CDR2: LGHNA and YNFKEQ. CDR3 protein: CASSQSTQGLNTEAFF. CDR3 DNA: TGTGCCAGCAGCCAATCCACACAGGGGTTAAACACTGAAGCTTTCTTT.

The chain is built from TRBV15 and TRBJ2-5; TRBD1 aligns across 8 bases. This CDR3 region has 17 residues. The trim removed 0 bases at V and 2 bases at J, leaving 8 bases unmatched. CDR1 and CDR2 from the germline V gene are LNHNV and YYDKDF (reference sequence). The CDR3: CATSRDPTGGTQETQYF. In DNA, the CDR3 is TGTGCCACCAGCAGAGATCCAACAGGGGGAACGCAAGAGACCCAGTACTTC.

The chain employs TRBV4-1 and TRBJ2-1; 9 positions match TRBD2. CDR3 length: 16 amino acids. Germline CDR1 and CDR2: MGHRA and YSYEKL. With V trimmed by 4 bases and J by 3 bases, 7 bases remained unmatched. CDR3 sequence: CASSRGTSLGYNEQFF. DNA of the CDR3: TGCGCCAGCAGCCGGGGGACTAGCCTTGGCTACAATGAGCAGTTCTTC.

The chain uses TRBV11-3 and TRBJ2-2; 8 positions match TRBD2. The CDR3 loop spans 17 amino acids. Germline loops: CDR1 SGHNT, CDR2 YENEEA. V lost 3 bases to trimming and J lost 5 bases; unmatched junction nucleotides: 11. The CDR3 is CASSFGAGVRGTGELFF. As DNA, the CDR3 is TGTGCCAGCAGCTTTGGAGCGGGAGTGCGTGGGACCGGGGAGCTGTTTTTT.

In its sample, this clone was seen a few times. The genes are TRBV4-2 and TRBJ2-2; 8 bases match TRBD1. The germline V gene encodes CDR1 LGHNA and CDR2 YNFKEQ. V shed 1 base and J 6 bases; nucleotides not matched to a gene: 13. The CDR3 loop spans 18 amino acids. The CDR3 DNA follows: TGTGCCAGCAGCCAAGCCCTTGGACAGGGCAAGGAGGCCGGGGAGCTGTTTTTT. Translating gives CASSQALGQGKEAGELFF.

V is TRBV5-1 and J is TRBJ1-4, with 8 bases that match TRBD1. Trimming at V came to 2 bases and at J to 2 bases, leaving 2 bases not matched to a gene. The CDR3 is made up of 15 amino acids. Germline V gene sequence: CDR1 SGHRS, CDR2 YFSETQ. This CDR3 reads CASSFTGGTNEKLFF. CDR3 DNA sequence: TGCGCCAGCAGCTTCACAGGGGGGACTAATGAAAAACTGTTTTTT.

The chain recombines TRBV19 with TRBJ1-5; 9 bases agree with TRBD1. The CDR3 has 15 residues. With V trimmed by 6 bases and J by 5 bases, 8 bases remained unmatched. Germline CDR1 LNHDA, CDR2 SQIVND (reference sequence). The CDR3 DNA reads as TGTGCCAGTAGGCTCGACAGGGGGGGAGATCAGCCCCAGCATTTT. Its translation is CASRLDRGGDQPQHF.